Listed here are 17 T cell receptor beta chains from one sample, sequenced in a study of persistence of HIV-infected CD4 T cells. Anti-CD3/anti-CD28 beads served as a nonspecific positive control stimulus. Sorting of responding CD4+ T cells relied on upregulated CD40 ligand together with CD69. These receptors' targets are unknown. The libraries were made with immunoSEQ version 4 in survey mode. Produced via immunoSEQ multiplex PCR; TCRdb's table is partial and in-frame only. The sample holds some 41,000 clones, 87% seen once. Sequenced material: CD4+ T cells sorted from PBMCs after approximately 20-hour stimulation, taken from a patient who received antiretroviral therapy. Receptors were obtained from an adult man with HIV who was CMV-seropositive.

This clone appeared once. The chain has TRBV2 and TRBJ2-7, with 8 bases fitting TRBD1. Germline assignment: CDR1 SNHLY and CDR2 FYNNEI. CDR3 size: 14 residues. Trimming took 8 bases from V and 0 from J; bases not matched to a gene: 6. The CDR3 DNA reads TGTGCCAGCCTGGACAGGGAAGGCTCCTACGAGCAGTACTTC. Its protein product is CASLDREGSYEQYF.

V is TRBV10-3 and J is TRBJ2-4; D gene unclear. V lost 6 bases to trimming and J lost 6 bases, with 15 bases between them. This CDR3 is 14 amino acids long. The germline gives CDR1 ENHRY, CDR2 SYGVKD. The CDR3 reads CAISPSMIGNIQYF. The CDR3 DNA sequence: TGTGCCATCAGCCCTTCAATGATCGGAAACATTCAGTACTTC.

CDR3 DNA: TGTGCCAGCAGCTTCCGACAGGGGGCTGGAAATTCACCCCTCCACTTT. Amino acids: CASSFRQGAGNSPLHF. This chain links TRBV5-6 with TRBJ1-6; 10 bases match TRBD1. Germline lookup yields CDR1 SGHDT and CDR2 YYEEEE. V lost 2 bases to trimming and J lost 7 bases; unmatched junction nucleotides: 6. There are 16 residues in the CDR3.

The chain couples TRBV18 to TRBJ1-2; D gene uncertain. The germline gives CDR1 KGHSH, CDR2 LQKENI. The CDR3 consists of 14 residues. V lost 2 bases and J 7 bases, leaving 14 bases between the germline ends. CDR3 nucleotides: TGTGCCAGCTCACCATTCGAGGATCTCCTTGGCTACACCTTC. It yields the protein CASSPFEDLLGYTF.

The gene calls are TRBV10-3 and TRBJ1-1; no definite D call. Germline assignment: CDR1 ENHRY and CDR2 SYGVKD. This CDR3 has 15 residues. The germline V and J ends were trimmed by 2 bases and 1 base, with 11 bases remaining between them. Here the CDR3 DNA reads TGTGCCATCAGTGAGGGACGAGGAAAGAACACTGAAGCTTTCTTT. Translated: CAISEGRGKNTEAFF.

This clone was detected once. The gene calls are TRBV20-1 and TRBJ2-7; tentatively, D is TRBD1 (6 bases). Germline V gene sequence: CDR1 DFQATT, CDR2 SNEGSKA (reference sequence). Trimming pared 3 bases from V and 3 bases from J, leaving 12 bases between. The CDR3 contains 13 residues. CDR3 DNA sequence: TGCAGTGCTAGTTCAGGGGTAGGCTACGAGCAGTACTTC. Protein sequence: CSASSGVGYEQYF.

Of note for this clone: The DNA is omitted, as the CDR3 cannot be located on it reliably, and the CDR3 follows TCRdb's listing. This sequence joins TRBV3-1 (or the pseudogene TRBV3-2) and TRBJ1-1. From germline, CDR1 is LGHDT and CDR2 YNNKEL (reference sequence). The CDR3 spans 12 residues, counting both ends. CDR3 sequence: CASTSGKTEAFF.

J is TRBJ2-3 and V is TRBV6-6, with TRBD2 matching over 9 bases. CDR3 size: 16 residues. The V gene end was trimmed by 1 base and the J gene end by 4 bases; junction bases not matched to a gene: 6. The germline V gene encodes CDR1 MNHNY and CDR2 SVGAGI (reference sequence). The CDR3 is CASSYFAGGPPDTQYF. For the CDR3, the DNA is TGTGCCAGCAGTTACTTTGCGGGAGGGCCGCCAGATACGCAGTATTTT.

In its sample, this clone was seen a few times. The chain is built from TRBV12-3 or TRBV12-4 and TRBJ1-2; TRBD1 might be the D (5 bases). With 6 bases removed from V and 7 bases from J, the gap between germline ends came to 15 bases. The CDR3 contains 13 residues. DNA for the CDR3: TGTGCCAGCAGCGACTACGGGGCGACTGGCTACACCTTC. It specifies CASSDYGATGYTF.

This chain joins TRBV19 and TRBJ2-2; D uncertain. CDR1 is LNHDA and CDR2 is SQIVND in the germline V gene (reference sequence). The length of the CDR3 is 14 residues. V lost 6 bases, J lost 5 bases, and 13 bases lay in between. The CDR3 sequence: CASRAVGETGELFF. In nucleotides, the CDR3 is TGTGCCAGTAGGGCAGTGGGTGAAACCGGGGAGCTGTTTTTT.

This chain connects TRBV19 to TRBJ2-7, with 8 bases aligning to TRBD2. V was pared by 5 bases and J by 1 base, with 10 bases of the junction left unmatched. Germline assignment: CDR1 LNHDA and CDR2 SQIVND (reference sequence). The CDR3 contains 16 residues. The CDR3 here is CASSSRGAGVSYEQYF. The CDR3 coding sequence is TGTGCCAGTAGTTCTCGGGGAGCGGGGGTTTCCTACGAGCAGTACTTC.

This clone was detected once. The chain couples TRBV10-3 to TRBJ2-3; D is perhaps TRBD1 (6 bases). In germline, CDR1 is ENHRY, CDR2 SYGVKD. This CDR3 has 14 amino acids. Between the trimmed V and J ends, which lost 6 bases and 1 base, there was a span of 11 bases. CDR3 loop: CAIRDRARTDTQYF. The CDR3 DNA sequence: TGTGCCATCAGGGACAGAGCGCGCACAGATACGCAGTATTTT.

The genes are TRBV4-1 and TRBJ1-1; the D is unclear. CDR3 length: 13 amino acids. The germline V and J ends were trimmed by 3 bases and 11 bases, with 16 bases remaining between them. The germline V gene encodes CDR1 MGHRA and CDR2 YSYEKL. In DNA, the CDR3 is TGCGCCAGCAGCCAGGAGGATGCCGTGAGGGCTTTCTTT. Its protein product is CASSQEDAVRAFF.

The chain recombines TRBV7-9 with TRBJ1-2; 7 bases agree with TRBD1. V lost 5 bases, J lost 4 bases, and 10 bases stayed unmatched. The germline V gene has CDR1 SEHNR and CDR2 FQNEAQ (reference sequence). This CDR3 has 15 amino acids. The CDR3 is CASSRQGSLLYGYTF. The CDR3 DNA follows: TGTGCCAGCAGCCGACAGGGAAGTCTGCTCTATGGCTACACCTTC.

This chain joins TRBV5-1 and TRBJ2-5; possibly TRBD2 for D (5 bases). CDR3 length: 15 amino acids. V was clipped by 0 bases and J by 5 bases, with 14 bases between them. The germline V gene encodes CDR1 SGHRS and CDR2 YFSETQ. CDR3 in DNA: TGCGCCAGCAGCTTGGGAGGGTTAACGGGGGAGACCCAGTACTTC. Encoded protein: CASSLGGLTGETQYF.

The chain combines TRBV10-3 with TRBJ2-2, with 7 bases fitting TRBD2. With 2 bases clipped from V and 2 bases from J, the junction kept 8 bases outside the gene matches. This CDR3 spans 17 amino acids. Per germline, CDR1 ENHRY and CDR2 SYGVKD. The CDR3: CAISETSALTNTGELFF. CDR3 DNA: TGTGCCATCAGTGAGACTAGCGCCCTCACAAACACCGGGGAGCTGTTTTTT.

This chain connects TRBV15 to TRBJ2-7; TRBD1 is a possible D gene (6 bases). Germline lookup yields CDR1 LNHNV and CDR2 YYDKDF (reference sequence). The CDR3 extends over 15 amino acids. The V gene lost 1 base and the J gene lost 3 bases, with 13 bases spanning the gap. CDR3 residues: CATSRAQDRHYEQYF. The CDR3, as DNA: TGTGCCACCAGCAGAGCTCAGGACAGACACTACGAGCAGTACTTC.